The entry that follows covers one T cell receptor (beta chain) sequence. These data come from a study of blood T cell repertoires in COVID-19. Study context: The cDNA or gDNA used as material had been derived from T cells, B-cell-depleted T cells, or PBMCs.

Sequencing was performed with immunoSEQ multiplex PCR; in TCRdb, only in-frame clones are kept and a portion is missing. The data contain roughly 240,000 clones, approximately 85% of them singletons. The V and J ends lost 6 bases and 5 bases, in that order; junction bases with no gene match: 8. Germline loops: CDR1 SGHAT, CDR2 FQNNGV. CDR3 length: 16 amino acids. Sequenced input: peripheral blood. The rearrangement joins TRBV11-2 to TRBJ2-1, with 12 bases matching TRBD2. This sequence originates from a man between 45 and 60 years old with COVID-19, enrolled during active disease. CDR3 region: CASSQKTSGGNNEQFF. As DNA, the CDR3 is TGTGCCAGCAGTCAAAAGACTAGCGGGGGTAACAATGAGCAGTTCTTC.